Below, 13 T cell receptor beta chains from the same sample are listed, as sequenced in a study of blood T cell repertoires in COVID-19. Measured with immunoSEQ multiplex PCR; TCRdb has only the in-frame clones, and not every one. The sample includes under 250,000 clones, approximately 88% of them seen just once. Sample: peripheral blood. These receptors all come from a man in his forties with acute or convalescent COVID-19.

V is TRBV7-2 and J is TRBJ2-7; D ambiguous. Trimming removed 1 base at V and 3 bases at J, with 4 bases between. CDR1 and CDR2 (germline): SGHTA, FQGNSA. The CDR3 runs to 12 residues. CDR3 sequence: CASSLDYYEQYF. In nucleotides, the CDR3 is TGTGCCAGCAGCTTAGACTACTACGAGCAGTACTTC.

This clone was found once. This chain links TRBV5-1 with TRBJ2-7; 9 bases line up with TRBD1. V trimming: 4 bases; J trimming: 1 base; junction bases outside the gene matches: 3. Germline CDR1 reads SGHRS; CDR2 reads YFSETQ. This CDR3 is 14 amino acids long. The CDR3 spells CASSLDRGSYEQYF. CDR3 coding DNA: TGCGCCAGCAGCCTCGACAGGGGGTCCTACGAGCAGTACTTC.

The rearrangement joins TRBV10-2 to TRBJ2-7; TRBD1 agrees at 10 bases. V lost 4 bases and J lost 3; bases outside the gene matches: 6. This CDR3 region has 15 residues. Germline CDR1 and CDR2: WSHSY and SAAADI. The chain's CDR3 is CASSGPGTGDYEQYF. CDR3 nucleotide sequence: TGCGCCAGCAGTGGGCCCGGGACAGGGGACTACGAGCAGTACTTC.

The J gene is TRBJ1-5, the V gene TRBV6-1; 9 nucleotides align to TRBD1. V lost 3 bases and J lost 4; bases outside the gene matches: 7. There are 16 residues in the CDR3. Per the germline V gene, CDR1 is MNHNS and CDR2 is SASEGT. In nucleotides, the CDR3 is TGTGCCAGCAGTGATATACAGGGGGCCGCTAATCAGCCCCAGCATTTT. This sequence encodes CASSDIQGAANQPQHF.

This clone was seen a few times. The gene calls are TRBV6-5 and TRBJ2-3; D call uncertain. Germline V gene data show CDR1 as MNHEY and CDR2 as SVGAGI. V gave up 0 bases and J gave up 1 base, with 11 bases separating them. The CDR3 consists of 16 residues. CDR3 sequence (DNA): TGTGCCAGCAGTTACTCGAGTGGCCGGGGCACAGATACGCAGTATTTT. Protein product: CASSYSSGRGTDTQYF.

The chain joins TRBV29-1 to TRBJ2-1; D might be TRBD2 (6 bases). Trimming pared 4 bases from V and 6 bases from J, leaving 10 bases between. The length of the CDR3 is 12 residues. Germline V CDR1 and CDR2: SQVTM, ANQGSEA. This CDR3 is CSVAGLLNEQFF. CDR3 nucleotide sequence: TGCAGCGTTGCGGGACTCCTCAATGAGCAGTTCTTC.

A single count supports this clone. V and J are TRBV6-5 and TRBJ2-7, with 7 bases lining up with TRBD1. CDR1 and CDR2 (germline): MNHEY, SVGAGI. CDR3 length equals 16 residues. J gave up 0 bases and V 4 bases, and 9 bases lay outside the gene matches. The CDR3 is CASSSTGVRSSYEQYF. CDR3 DNA sequence: TGTGCCAGCAGTTCAACAGGGGTAAGGAGCTCCTACGAGCAGTACTTC.

The V call is TRBV29-1, the J call TRBJ2-6; D is unclear. With 0 bases removed from V and 0 bases from J, the gap between germline ends came to 15 bases. The CDR3 extends over 18 amino acids. The germline V gene encodes CDR1 SQVTM and CDR2 ANQGSEA. The CDR3: CSVEEGRLNSSGANVLTF. The CDR3 DNA follows: TGCAGCGTTGAAGAGGGCAGGTTAAACAGCTCTGGGGCCAACGTCCTGACTTTC.

This clone was detected once. The rearrangement uses TRBV12-5 and TRBJ1-6; D possibly corresponds to TRBD1 (6 bases). Looked up from germline, CDR1 is LGHNT and CDR2 is FRNRAP. The CDR3 contains 15 residues. Trimming removed 6 bases at V and 7 bases at J, with 16 bases between. CDR3 bases: TGTGCTAGTGGCCAGGGACAATTCTGGAATTCACCCCTCCACTTT. It encodes CASGQGQFWNSPLHF.

The V gene is TRBV5-6, the J gene TRBJ2-5, with 12 bases lining up with TRBD2. Germline V gene data show CDR1 as SGHDT and CDR2 as YYEEEE. J lost 3 bases, V lost 1 base, and 7 bases had no gene match. The CDR3 is 17 residues long. CDR3 loop: CASSLRLAGGAEETQYF. Written as DNA, the CDR3 is TGTGCCAGCAGCTTGCGGCTAGCGGGAGGGGCAGAAGAGACCCAGTACTTC.

The chain recombines TRBV27 with TRBJ2-1; possibly TRBD2 for D (5 bases). Trimming took 2 bases from V and 6 from J, leaving 8 bases between them. The CDR3 consists of 13 residues. From germline, CDR1 is MNHEY and CDR2 SMNVEV (reference sequence). The CDR3 is CASSLNGGNEQFF. The CDR3 DNA follows: TGTGCCAGCAGTTTAAATGGAGGCAATGAGCAGTTCTTC.

The chain links TRBV9 to TRBJ2-1, with 9 bases identical to TRBD1. Germline V gives CDR1 SGDLS, CDR2 YYNGEE. The ends lost 0 bases at V and 7 bases at J; junction bases unmatched: 8. This CDR3 contains 16 residues. CDR3 sequence reads: CASSVAGQGISNEQFF. The CDR3 DNA follows: TGTGCCAGCAGCGTAGCTGGACAGGGGATCTCAAATGAGCAGTTCTTC.

In its sample, this clone was seen a few times. The V gene is TRBV10-3, the J gene TRBJ2-7; a weak D match, TRBD2 (6 bases). The V gene lost 8 bases and the J gene lost 3 bases, with 11 bases spanning the gap. The CDR3 spans 12 residues. Germline CDR1 reads ENHRY; CDR2 reads SYGVKD. This CDR3 reads CAIQGLHYEQYF. The CDR3 DNA is TGTGCCATCCAGGGACTTCACTACGAGCAGTACTTC.